This TCR beta chain was identified in a study of cytomegalovirus exposure and HLA in healthy donors. Produced via immunoSEQ multiplex PCR; TCRdb's table is partial and in-frame only. Of a few hundred thousand clones in the sample, 88% were seen once. To note about this clone: Its matching antigen is unknown.

Study observations and caveats: Altogether, around 160 TCR beta chains were recorded as cytomegalovirus-associated. Reportedly, diagnosis of cytomegalovirus status by the classifier showed high specificity and sensitivity.

This CDR3 is built from 13 residues. V was cut by 3 bases and J by 9 bases, with 13 bases left in between. CDR1 is SGDLS, CDR2 YYNGEE, per germline. The sequence was collected from a woman younger than 30 in good health and CMV-seronegative. V is TRBV9 and J is TRBJ2-1, with a tentative D call TRBD2 (6 bases). The sample taken for sequencing was PBMCs. The CDR3 region is CASSARSGREQFF. CDR3 bases: TGTGCCAGCAGCGCCCGAAGCGGGCGTGAGCAGTTCTTC.